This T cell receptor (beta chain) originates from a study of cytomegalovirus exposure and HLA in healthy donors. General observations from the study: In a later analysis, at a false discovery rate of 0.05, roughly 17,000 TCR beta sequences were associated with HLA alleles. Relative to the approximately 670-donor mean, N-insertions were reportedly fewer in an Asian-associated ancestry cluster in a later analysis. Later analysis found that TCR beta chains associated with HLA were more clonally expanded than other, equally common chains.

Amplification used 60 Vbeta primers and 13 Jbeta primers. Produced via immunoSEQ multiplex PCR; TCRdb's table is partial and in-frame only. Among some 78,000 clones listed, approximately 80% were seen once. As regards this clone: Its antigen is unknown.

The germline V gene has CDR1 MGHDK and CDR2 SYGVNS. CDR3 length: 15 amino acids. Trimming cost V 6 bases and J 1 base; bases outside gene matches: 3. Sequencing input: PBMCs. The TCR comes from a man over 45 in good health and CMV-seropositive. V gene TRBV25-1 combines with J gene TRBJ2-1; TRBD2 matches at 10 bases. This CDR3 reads CASRRAGGSYNEQFF. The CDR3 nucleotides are TGTGCCAGCAGGAGAGCGGGAGGGTCCTACAATGAGCAGTTCTTC. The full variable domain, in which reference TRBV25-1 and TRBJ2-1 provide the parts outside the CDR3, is EADIYQTPRYLVIGTGKKITLECSQTMGHDKMYWYQQDPGMELHLIHYSYGVNSTEKGDLSSESTVSRIRTEHFPLTLESARPSHTSQYLCASRRAGGSYNEQFFGPGTRLTVL.